The next 23 T cell receptor beta chains were all read from a single sample in a study of blood T cell repertoires in COVID-19. Assay: immunoSEQ multiplex PCR; the TCRdb copy retains only in-frame clones and omits some. This table has 250,000 to 350,000 clones, around 92% appearing once. Material: peripheral blood. The receptors come from a man between 18 and 29 years old who had recovered from COVID-19.

This clone is a singleton in its sample. This rearrangement joins TRBV6-5 to TRBJ2-1; D possibly corresponds to TRBD1 (6 bases). The length of the CDR3 is 12 residues. Germline loops: CDR1 MNHEY, CDR2 SVGAGI. V was trimmed by 5 bases and J by 10 bases, leaving 12 bases between them. CDR3 loop: CASSTPGQEQFF. CDR3 in DNA: TGTGCCAGCAGTACCCCAGGACAGGAGCAGTTCTTC.

V is TRBV5-4 and J is TRBJ2-7, with D possibly matching TRBD1 (5 bases). The V and J ends lost 0 bases and 3 bases respectively, with 13 bases between them. The CDR3 runs 15 residues. Germline V CDR1 and CDR2: SGHNT, YYREEE (reference sequence). The CDR3 bases are TGTGCCAGCAGCTTGGGAACAGGAGAGTTCTACGAGCAGTACTTC. Translated: CASSLGTGEFYEQYF.

The chain carries TRBV11-3 and TRBJ2-2; 8 nucleotides line up with TRBD1. The germline V gene encodes CDR1 SGHNT and CDR2 YENEEA. CDR3 length: 15 amino acids. V was pared by 4 bases and J by 1 base, with 2 bases of the junction left unmatched. CDR3 nucleotide sequence: TGTGCCAGCAGCTCGGGACAGGTGAACACCGGGGAGCTGTTTTTT. It translates to CASSSGQVNTGELFF.

The chain links TRBV19 to TRBJ1-1; 8 nucleotides match TRBD1. The CDR3 consists of 16 residues. Germline V gene sequence: CDR1 LNHDA, CDR2 SQIVND (reference sequence). With 6 bases clipped from V and 0 bases from J, the junction kept 9 bases outside the gene matches. The CDR3 protein is CASRYGQGQMNTEAFF. For the CDR3, the DNA is TGTGCCAGTAGATACGGACAGGGCCAGATGAACACTGAAGCTTTCTTT.

The rearrangement uses TRBV6-6 and TRBJ2-7; possibly TRBD1 for D (5 bases). Germline loops: CDR1 MNHNY, CDR2 SVGAGI (reference sequence). Between the trimmed V and J ends, which lost 2 bases and 6 bases, there was a span of 11 bases. The length of the CDR3 is 13 residues. Written as DNA, the CDR3 is TGTGCCAGCAGTTACGGGGTAGGGGTCGAGCAGTACTTC. Residues: CASSYGVGVEQYF.

This chain connects TRBV4-1 to TRBJ1-2; 11 nucleotides line up with TRBD1. The length of the CDR3 is 15 residues. The V segment lost 4 bases and the J segment 4 bases; nucleotides outside the gene matches: 5. Germline V lookup: CDR1 MGHRA, CDR2 YSYEKL. CDR3 sequence: CASSRDRGFGYGYTF. CDR3 coding DNA: TGCGCCAGCAGCCGGGACAGGGGGTTTGGCTATGGCTACACCTTC.

V and J are TRBV7-3 and TRBJ2-1; 13 positions agree with TRBD2. Losses at the gene ends were 2 bases for V and 2 bases for J; bases not matched to a gene: 0. There are 16 residues in the CDR3. Looked up from germline, CDR1 is SGHTA and CDR2 is FQGTGA. The CDR3 region has the DNA TGTGCCAGCAGCTTAGGGACTAGCGGGGCCTACAATGAGCAGTTCTTC. This sequence encodes CASSLGTSGAYNEQFF.

The chain recombines TRBV24-1 with TRBJ2-2; 7 nucleotides line up with TRBD1. The germline V gene has CDR1 KGHDR and CDR2 SFDVKD. This CDR3 is built from 16 residues. J was trimmed by 3 bases and V by 3 bases; bases with no gene match: 6. This CDR3 is CATSDTTGKDTGELFF. The CDR3 DNA follows: TGTGCCACCAGTGATACGACAGGGAAAGACACCGGGGAGCTGTTTTTT.

The table lists this clone with a count of one. The chain is built from TRBV7-2 and TRBJ1-1, with D possibly being TRBD1 (5 bases). Germline V gives CDR1 SGHTA, CDR2 FQGNSA. This CDR3 has 18 residues. Deletions cut 0 bases from V and 1 base from J, with 18 bases between. CDR3 bases: TGTGCCAGCAGCTTAGCCCTCCGGGGGGGGTTGGGGAACACTGAAGCTTTCTTT. Translated: CASSLALRGGLGNTEAFF.

The V call is TRBV6-1, the J call TRBJ2-3; TRBD1 is a possible D gene (5 bases). Germline values: CDR1 MNHNS, CDR2 SASEGT. This CDR3 spans 16 amino acids. V lost 2 bases and J 2 bases, leaving 14 bases between the germline ends. CDR3 region: CASSERGRVITDTQYF. The CDR3 bases are TGTGCCAGCAGTGAAAGGGGCAGGGTGATCACAGATACGCAGTATTTT.

The rearrangement joins TRBV30 to TRBJ2-7; D uncertain. The ends were cut back, 0 bases at V and 2 bases at J, with 5 bases in the middle. Germline CDR1 GTSNPN, CDR2 SVGIG (reference sequence). CDR3 length equals 12 residues. In nucleotides, the CDR3 is TGTGCCTGGAGTGTACAAACCTACGAGCAGTACTTC. Amino acids: CAWSVQTYEQYF. The variable domain in full, with the rest retrieved from reference TRBV30 and TRBJ2-7, is SQTIHQWPATLVQPVGSPLSLECTVEGTSNPNLYWYRQAAGRGLQLLFYSVGIGQISSEVPQNLSASRPQDRQFILSSKKLLLSDSGFYLCAWSVQTYEQYFGPGTRLTVT.

J is TRBJ2-7 and V is TRBV4-1; D not certain. V was trimmed by 1 base and J by 3 bases, leaving 7 bases between them. In germline, CDR1 is MGHRA, CDR2 YSYEKL. The CDR3 runs 13 residues. CDR3 in amino acids: CASSQAIVYEQYF. Written as DNA, the CDR3 is TGCGCCAGCAGCCAAGCAATAGTCTACGAGCAGTACTTC.

This chain uses TRBV15 with TRBJ2-7; perhaps TRBD2 as D (5 bases). Germline loops: CDR1 LNHNV, CDR2 YYDKDF (reference sequence). V lost 0 bases, J lost 3 bases, and 9 bases lay in between. The CDR3 runs 14 residues. The CDR3 DNA reads TGTGCCACCAGCAGAGACCGGGCGGGCTACGAGCAGTACTTC. The encoded protein is CATSRDRAGYEQYF.

The CDR3 bases are TGTGCCAGCTCAATGACAGAGAACACTGAAGCTTTCTTT. Translating it yields CASSMTENTEAFF. The V call is TRBV18, the J call TRBJ1-1, with a tentative D call TRBD1 (5 bases). CDR1 is KGHSH, CDR2 LQKENI, per germline. V gave up 5 bases and J gave up 1 base, with 8 bases separating them. The length of the CDR3 is 13 residues.

This chain links TRBV5-5 with TRBJ2-7; D possibly corresponds to TRBD2 (5 bases). V shed 4 bases and J shed 2 bases, with 13 bases lying between them. This CDR3 spans 14 amino acids. Germline CDR1 reads SGHKS; CDR2 reads YYEKEE (reference sequence). The CDR3, as DNA: TGTGCCAGCAGCCCCAGGACGGGAACCTACGAGCAGTACTTC. This encodes CASSPRTGTYEQYF.

This sequence joins TRBV5-1 and TRBJ2-5; 8 bases are shared with TRBD2. Looked up from germline, CDR1 is SGHRS and CDR2 is YFSETQ. The CDR3 loop spans 14 amino acids. Losses at the gene ends were 4 bases for V and 4 bases for J; bases not matched to a gene: 6. The chain's CDR3 is CASSPPGRGETQYF. The CDR3, as DNA: TGCGCCAGCAGCCCTCCCGGGAGGGGAGAGACCCAGTACTTC.

The chain employs TRBV6-2 or TRBV6-3 and TRBJ1-5; 8 bases match TRBD1. CDR1 is MNHEY, CDR2 SVGEGT, per germline. With 2 bases clipped from V and 3 bases from J, the junction kept 3 bases outside the gene matches. The CDR3 is 15 amino acids. The DNA of the CDR3 is TGTGCCAGCAGTTACGAGGACAGGGTCAATCAGCCCCAGCATTTT. Its translation: CASSYEDRVNQPQHF.

This clone came up once. The chain recombines TRBV5-5 with TRBJ2-7, with no clear D. This CDR3 has 15 residues. V gave up 1 base and J gave up 0 bases, with 11 bases separating them. Germline V gene data show CDR1 as SGHKS and CDR2 as YYEKEE (reference sequence). CDR3 coding DNA: TGTGCCAGCAGCTTGAGTGACACCAGCTCCTACGAGCAGTACTTC. Its protein is CASSLSDTSSYEQYF.

The chain couples TRBV28 to TRBJ2-1; 8 bases match TRBD2. The length of the CDR3 is 15 residues. CDR1 and CDR2 (germline): MDHEN, SYDVKM. Germline trimming cut 6 bases from V and 4 bases from J; bases unmatched to any gene: 8. The CDR3 reads CASSTQRGYYNEQFF. DNA of the CDR3: TGTGCCAGCAGCACCCAGCGGGGGTATTACAATGAGCAGTTCTTC.

This chain links TRBV5-1 with TRBJ2-3; weak D call: TRBD1 (5 bases). The germline V and J ends were trimmed by 0 bases and 1 base, with 24 bases remaining between them. The CDR3 is 20 amino acids. In germline, CDR1 is SGHRS, CDR2 YFSETQ. The CDR3 nucleotides read TGCGCCAGCAGCTTGGCGGGCTCGACTCCAAGACAGAGACGCACAGATACGCAGTATTTT. Translating gives CASSLAGSTPRQRRTDTQYF.

CDR3 DNA: TGCAGTGCTAAGGAGACCTACGAGCAGTACTTC. As protein: CSAKETYEQYF. The chain employs TRBV20-1 and TRBJ2-7; D remains unclear. CDR3 length: 11 amino acids. The germline V and J ends were trimmed by 4 bases and 2 bases, with 6 bases remaining between them. The germline gives CDR1 DFQATT, CDR2 SNEGSKA (reference sequence).

The chain recombines TRBV7-2 with TRBJ2-1; D gene uncertain. Trimming cost V 5 bases and J 15 bases, with 17 bases left between them. CDR3 length: 12 amino acids. The germline V gene has CDR1 SGHTA and CDR2 FQGNSA. CDR3 DNA sequence: TGTGCCAGCAGCCCCACTCAAACAGTCCCGTTCTTC. It specifies CASSPTQTVPFF.

This clone was observed a single time. The gene calls are TRBV15 and TRBJ2-4, with 7 nucleotides matching TRBD1. Trimming at V came to 0 bases and at J to 0 bases, leaving 11 bases not matched to a gene. This CDR3 is built from 19 residues. Germline-derived CDR1 and CDR2 are LNHNV and YYDKDF (reference sequence). For the CDR3, the DNA is TGTGCCACCAGCAGAGATCGTGGGACAGATTTCCTAGCCAAAAACATTCAGTACTTC. As protein: CATSRDRGTDFLAKNIQYF.